The T cell receptor beta chain described here comes from a study of OX40 agonist ivuxolimab in advanced cancers. For the study at large: Patients were dosed intravenously with ivuxolimab at 0.01 to 10 mg/kg every 2 weeks.

CDR3 size: 17 residues. Trimming took 3 bases from V and 0 from J; bases not matched to a gene: 7. The germline gives CDR1 MNHEY, CDR2 SMNVEV (reference sequence). Sequenced by immunoSEQ multiplex PCR; TCRdb stores in-frame clones only, minus some. This table has approximately 46,000 clones, around 90% appearing once. The specimen was CD4+ or CD8+ T cells sorted from blood, collected in a trial of the OX40 agonist ivuxolimab. This TCR was recovered from an adult with an advanced solid tumor such as melanoma, head and neck, liver or kidney cancer. The V and J genes are TRBV27 and TRBJ2-3, with TRBD2 identical over 9 bases. CDR3 in amino acids: CASSFRGLAASTDTQYF. CDR3 in DNA: TGTGCCAGCAGTTTCCGGGGACTAGCAGCTAGCACAGATACGCAGTATTTT.